This entry concerns a single T cell receptor beta chain. What it binds is unknown. The data are from a study of OX40 agonist ivuxolimab in advanced cancers. About the study: As their treatment, patients were administered ivuxolimab, an agonistic anti-OX40 (CD134) antibody. Regarding the study as a whole: The antigens recognized by the expanded peripheral T cells, that is their antigen specificity, were not determined. The study found that CD8+ T cells averaged more expanded clones than CD4+. CD4+ and CD8+ blood T cells expanded clonally by week 6 at 0.1 to 3.0 mg/kg.

Method: immunoSEQ multiplex PCR; TCRdb's copy keeps in-frame clones and lacks some. In the table there are about 68,000 clones, 85% to 95% of which are singletons. This TCR derives from an adult with an advanced solid tumor such as melanoma, head and neck, liver or kidney cancer. The input for sequencing was CD4+ or CD8+ T cells sorted from blood, taken in a trial of the OX40 agonist ivuxolimab.

CDR3 loop: CASSQEVTGGFDTQYF. DNA for the CDR3: TGTGCCAGCAGCCAAGAGGTTACAGGGGGGTTCGATACGCAGTATTTT. The J gene is TRBJ2-3, the V gene TRBV4-2; 8 nucleotides align to TRBD1. Per the germline V gene, CDR1 is LGHNA and CDR2 is YNFKEQ. V trimming: 0 bases; J trimming: 6 bases; junction bases outside the gene matches: 8. The CDR3 sequence is 16 residues long.